A selection of T cell receptor beta chains follows, all from one sample in a study of Tregs in tolerant kidney transplant recipients. Measured with immunoSEQ multiplex PCR; TCRdb has only the in-frame clones, and not every one. The sample has roughly 250,000 clones, more than 65% seen once. Material for sequencing was CD4+ T cells from blood. The receptors derive from a human donor in good health. Each CDR3 is given with its conserved first and last residue. The D gene is left open where the match is weak. Expanded clones get a size class; other rows say once, few or many, or leave the size out.

D	V	size	J	CDR3	DNA
TRBD1	TRBV5-1	NA	TRBJ1-2	CASSLGTGGNYGYTF	TGCGCCAGCAGCTTGGGGACAGGGGGGAACTATGGCTACACCTTC
NA	TRBV19	NA	TRBJ1-2	CASSLSNYGYTF	TGTGCCAGTAGCCTTTCTAACTATGGCTACACCTTC
TRBD2	TRBV6-5	NA	TRBJ2-1	CASSLTSGAYNEQFF	TGTGCCAGCAGTTTGACTAGCGGGGCCTACAATGAGCAGTTCTTC
TRBD1	TRBV6-5	NA	TRBJ1-1	CASSRTGRGTEAFF	TGTGCCAGCAGTCGGACAGGGAGGGGCACTGAAGCTTTCTTT
NA	TRBV11-1	NA	TRBJ2-7	CASSLVAGSTKSEQYF	TGTGCCAGCAGCTTAGTGGCGGGGTCTACAAAGAGCGAGCAGTACTTC
NA	TRBV10-2	NA	TRBJ1-2	CASSDYGAGSYGYTF	TGCGCCAGCAGTGATTATGGCGCCGGTAGCTATGGCTACACCTTC
NA	TRBV30	NA	TRBJ2-2	CAWSKAGGTGELFF	TGTGCCTGGAGTAAGGCTGGGGGGACCGGGGAGCTGTTTTTT
NA	TRBV7-8	NA	TRBJ1-5	CASSLATYSNQPQHF	TGTGCCAGCAGCTTAGCGACCTATAGCAATCAGCCCCAGCATTTT
NA	TRBV5-1	NA	TRBJ1-2	CASSLSKNGYTF	TGCGCCAGCAGCTTGTCGAAGAATGGCTACACCTTC
NA	TRBV6-1	few	TRBJ1-5	CASSEVGQRNQPQHF	TGTGCCAGCAGTGAAGTCGGGCAGCGCAATCAGCCCCAGCATTTT
TRBD1	TRBV5-1	NA	TRBJ2-6	CASRRTGSSGANVLTF	TGCGCCAGCAGGCGGACAGGGAGCTCTGGGGCCAACGTCCTGACTTTC
NA	TRBV18	NA	TRBJ2-7	CASSPQIGEQYF	TGTGCCAGCTCACCACAGATCGGCGAGCAGTACTTC
NA	TRBV29-1	NA	TRBJ2-5	CSVEGPSQETQYF	TGCAGCGTTGAAGGCCCGAGCCAAGAGACCCAGTACTTC
NA	TRBV5-1	NA	TRBJ2-3	CASTRGGGDTQYF	TGCGCCAGCACCCGGGGAGGTGGAGATACGCAGTATTTT
NA	TRBV19	NA	TRBJ1-2	CASSTRRISDYGYTF	TGTGCCAGTAGTACCAGGAGAATATCTGACTATGGCTACACCTTC
TRBD1	TRBV5-8	NA	TRBJ2-7	CASSSYPGQGARQYF	TGTGCCAGCAGCTCCTATCCGGGACAGGGGGCAAGGCAGTACTTC
TRBD1	TRBV11-2	NA	TRBJ1-2	CASSLSRDSSYGYTF	TGTGCCAGCAGCTTGAGCCGGGACAGTTCTTATGGCTACACCTTC
NA	TRBV2	NA	TRBJ2-7	CASRAYSDEQYF	TGTGCCAGCAGAGCTTATAGCGACGAGCAGTACTTC
TRBD1	TRBV28	few	TRBJ2-5	CASSRTGGAGKTQYF	TGTGCCAGCAGTCGTACAGGGGGCGCGGGGAAGACCCAGTACTTC
TRBD1	TRBV10-3	NA	TRBJ2-7	CAISAGQGSYEQYF	TGTGCCATCAGTGCGGGACAGGGGTCCTACGAGCAGTACTTC
NA	TRBV2	NA	TRBJ1-1	CASSEVLRVGTEAFF	TGTGCCAGCAGTGAAGTCTTGAGGGTAGGGACTGAAGCTTTCTTT
NA	TRBV10-1	NA	TRBJ2-7	CASSADSYEQYF	TGCGCCAGCAGTGCGGACAGTTACGAGCAGTACTTC
NA	TRBV11-3	NA	TRBJ1-5	CASSLDLGQGQPQHF	TGTGCCAGCAGCTTAGACTTGGGCCAGGGTCAGCCCCAGCATTTT
NA	TRBV15	NA	TRBJ2-3	CATSRVSPHGTQYF	TGTGCCACCAGCAGAGTCAGTCCGCATGGTACGCAGTATTTT
NA	TRBV6-1	NA	TRBJ1-5	CASYIDGQPQHF	TGTGCCAGCTATATAGATGGTCAGCCCCAGCATTTT
NA	TRBV7-3	NA	TRBJ2-1	CASSLRGASGSRYEQFF	TGTGCCAGCAGCTTAAGGGGGGCTAGCGGATCTCGGTATGAGCAGTTCTTC
TRBD1	TRBV18	NA	TRBJ1-1	CASSPRQGEAFF	TGTGCCAGCTCACCCCGACAGGGTGAAGCTTTCTTT
TRBD1	TRBV2	NA	TRBJ2-2	CASSRDRGHTGELFF	TGTGCCAGCAGCAGGGACAGGGGGCACACCGGGGAGCTGTTTTTT
TRBD1	TRBV7-8	NA	TRBJ2-7	CASSLNPGQGKEKQYF	TGTGCCAGCAGCTTAAACCCGGGACAGGGGAAGGAGAAGCAGTACTTC
TRBD1	TRBV7-9	NA	TRBJ1-5	CASSLGTGKVRQPQHF	TGTGCCAGCAGCTTAGGGACAGGGAAGGTTCGTCAGCCCCAGCATTTT
NA	TRBV15	NA	TRBJ2-4	CATSSRQPAKNIQYF	TGTGCCACTTCGAGCAGACAGCCAGCCAAAAACATTCAGTACTTC
TRBD1	TRBV11-2	NA	TRBJ2-7	CASSFTIGTVSEQYF	TGTGCCAGCAGCTTCACCATCGGGACAGTCTCCGAGCAGTACTTC
NA	TRBV18	NA	TRBJ2-2	CASSATSTGELFF	TGTGCCAGCTCAGCTACTAGCACCGGGGAGCTGTTTTTT
NA	TRBV19	NA	TRBJ1-1	CASSTRDGGPNTEAFF	TGTGCCAGTAGTACCCGGGACGGGGGACCAAACACTGAAGCTTTCTTT
NA	TRBV19	NA	TRBJ2-7	CASKVSGYSYEQYF	TGTGCCAGTAAGGTAAGCGGATACTCCTACGAGCAGTACTTC